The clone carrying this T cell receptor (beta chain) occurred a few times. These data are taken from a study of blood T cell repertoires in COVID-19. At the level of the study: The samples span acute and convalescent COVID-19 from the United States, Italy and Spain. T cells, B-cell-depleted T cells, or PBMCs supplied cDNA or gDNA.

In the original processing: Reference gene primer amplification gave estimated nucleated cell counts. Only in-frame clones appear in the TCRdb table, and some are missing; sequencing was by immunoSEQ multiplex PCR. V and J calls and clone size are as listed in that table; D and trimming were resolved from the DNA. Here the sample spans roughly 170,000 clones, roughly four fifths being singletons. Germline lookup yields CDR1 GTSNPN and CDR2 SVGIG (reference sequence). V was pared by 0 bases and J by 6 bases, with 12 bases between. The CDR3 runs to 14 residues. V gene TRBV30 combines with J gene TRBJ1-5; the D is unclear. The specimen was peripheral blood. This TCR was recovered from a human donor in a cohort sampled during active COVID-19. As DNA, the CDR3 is TGTGCCTGGAGTGTACCTACAGTCGGTCAGCCCCAGCATTTT. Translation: CAWSVPTVGQPQHF.